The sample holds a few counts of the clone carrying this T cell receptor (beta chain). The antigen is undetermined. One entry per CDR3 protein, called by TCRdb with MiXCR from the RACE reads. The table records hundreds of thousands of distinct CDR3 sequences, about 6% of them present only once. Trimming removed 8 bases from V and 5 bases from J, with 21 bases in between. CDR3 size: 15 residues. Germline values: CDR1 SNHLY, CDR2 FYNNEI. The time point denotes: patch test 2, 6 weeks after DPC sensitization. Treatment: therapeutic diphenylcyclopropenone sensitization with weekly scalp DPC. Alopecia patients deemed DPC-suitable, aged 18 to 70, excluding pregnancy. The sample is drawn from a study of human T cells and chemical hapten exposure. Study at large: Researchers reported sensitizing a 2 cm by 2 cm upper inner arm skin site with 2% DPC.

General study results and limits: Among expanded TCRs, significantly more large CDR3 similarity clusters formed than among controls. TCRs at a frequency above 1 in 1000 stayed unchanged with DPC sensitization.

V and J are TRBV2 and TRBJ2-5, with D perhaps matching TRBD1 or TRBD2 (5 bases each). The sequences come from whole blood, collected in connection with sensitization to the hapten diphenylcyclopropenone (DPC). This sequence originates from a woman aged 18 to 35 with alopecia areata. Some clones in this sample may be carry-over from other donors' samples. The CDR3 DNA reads TGTGCCAGCTCTATGACCCGGGGCTTTACGGAGACCCAGTACTTC. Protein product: CASSMTRGFTETQYF.